The 25 T cell receptor beta chains in this list originate from one sample, sequenced in a study of blood T cells in healthy people across ages. A J-beta primer mix and a sample-barcoded 5' primer were used in a second PCR of about 7 to 12 cycles. TCRdb reprocessed the 5' RACE reads with MiXCR, giving one entry per CDR3 protein. Of over 550,000 distinct CDR3 sequences detected, 25% to 30% appear once; the ten largest clones hold more than 15%. The sample was blood. Receptor source: a woman of 80 years or more in good health.

V usage is TRBV12-3 or TRBV12-4 and J usage is TRBJ2-5; 7 bases match TRBD1. V dropped 7 bases and J dropped 5; count of bases not matched to a gene: 7. The CDR3 is 13 residues long. CDR3 coding DNA: TGTGCCAGCACGGTGACAGGGCGGGAGACCCAGTACTTC. This sequence encodes CASTVTGRETQYF.

J is TRBJ2-7 and V is TRBV20-1; D might be TRBD2 (6 bases). The germline V and J ends were trimmed by 0 bases and 1 base, with 13 bases remaining between them. The CDR3 sequence is 15 residues long. CDR1 and CDR2 from the germline V gene are DFQATT and SNEGSKA (reference sequence). The CDR3 nucleotides are TGCAGTGCTAGAGATTGGGTTAGCGGATCCTACGAGCAGTACTTC. Protein product: CSARDWVSGSYEQYF.

This clonotype was counted many times. The V gene is TRBV7-9, the J gene TRBJ1-6; the D gene is possibly TRBD1 (5 bases). V lost 2 bases and J 7 bases, leaving 9 bases between the germline ends. In germline, CDR1 is SEHNR, CDR2 FQNEAQ (reference sequence). The CDR3 is made up of 14 amino acids. Here the CDR3 reads CASSLQGPNSPLHF. The CDR3 DNA is TGTGCCAGCAGCTTACAGGGACCCAATTCACCCCTCCACTTT.

This clonotype appeared a few times. The genes are TRBV5-1 and TRBJ1-5; D is unclear. Germline values: CDR1 SGHRS, CDR2 YFSETQ. This CDR3 has 13 residues. Trimming removed 4 bases from V and 6 bases from J, with 11 bases in between. The CDR3: CASSPDALQPQHF. Written as DNA, the CDR3 is TGCGCCAGCAGCCCAGACGCGCTTCAGCCCCAGCATTTT.

As concerns this clonotype: A much larger clone differs from this one at a single base, so this may be a read error. The V gene is TRBV27, the J gene TRBJ2-5; TRBD2 agrees at 9 bases. The CDR3 extends over 14 amino acids. Per the germline V gene, CDR1 is MNHEY and CDR2 is SMNVEV (reference sequence). V gave up 3 bases and J gave up 11 bases; unmatched junction bases: 10. The CDR3 coding sequence is TGTGCCAGCAGTTTGAGGACTAGCGAAAGTGAGCAGTACTTC. Translated: CASSLRTSESEQYF.

This clonotype was detected only once. The genes are TRBV20-1 and TRBJ2-1, with 8 bases that match TRBD2. J lost 4 bases, V lost 4 bases, and 3 bases had no gene match. Per the germline V gene, CDR1 is DFQATT and CDR2 is SNEGSKA (reference sequence). The length of the CDR3 is 13 residues. Here the CDR3 reads CSANLAGYNEQFF. The CDR3 nucleotides read TGCAGTGCTAATCTAGCGGGTTACAATGAGCAGTTCTTC.

As concerns this clonotype: A much larger clone differs from this one at a single base, so this may be a read error. The CDR3 loop reads CAGRGGLADYTGELFF. The CDR3, as DNA: TGTGCCGGCCGGGGGGGACTAGCGGATTACACCGGGGAGCTGTTTTTT. The V call is TRBV5-5, the J call TRBJ2-2, with 11 bases fitting TRBD2. Per germline, CDR1 SGHKS and CDR2 YYEKEE (reference sequence). The CDR3 sequence is 16 residues long. Trimming took 10 bases from V and 3 from J; bases not matched to a gene: 11.

This clonotype was found many times. The rearrangement uses TRBV27 and TRBJ1-6; D is possibly TRBD1 (5 bases). This CDR3 has 17 amino acids. Germline CDR1 MNHEY, CDR2 SMNVEV (reference sequence). V shed 5 bases and J shed 3 bases, with 17 bases lying between them. The DNA of the CDR3 is TGTGCCAGCAGTCTCAGGGCAAGGGGAGGCTATAATTCACCCCTCCACTTT. Its translation: CASSLRARGGYNSPLHF.

The chain employs TRBV6-5 and TRBJ2-7, with D possibly TRBD1 on 6 matching bases. The CDR3 length is 15 residues. CDR1 is MNHEY and CDR2 is SVGAGI in the germline V gene. V was shortened by 1 base and J by 6 bases, with 16 bases between the two germline ends. The CDR3 sequence is CASSYLQGAACEQYF. The DNA for the CDR3 is TGTGCCAGCAGTTACTTACAGGGAGCGGCGTGCGAGCAGTACTTC.

The CDR3 coding sequence is TGTGCCAGCAGTTCTGGGACAGGGTTAGCTGAAGCTTTCTTT. Its protein product is CASSSGTGLAEAFF. The J gene is TRBJ1-1, the V gene TRBV6-2 or TRBV6-3, with TRBD1 matching 9 bases. The CDR3 length is 14 residues. Germline trimming cut 4 bases from V and 6 bases from J; bases unmatched to any gene: 6. Germline values: CDR1 MNHEY, CDR2 SVGEGT.

This clonotype was recorded many times. V usage is TRBV12-3 or TRBV12-4 and J usage is TRBJ1-2; D gene unclear. V gave up 2 bases and J gave up 0 bases, with 4 bases separating them. CDR3 length: 13 residues. The CDR3 region has the DNA TGTGCCAGCAGTTTAACAGCTAACTATGGCTACACCTTC. Protein sequence: CASSLTANYGYTF.

The rearrangement uses TRBV20-1 and TRBJ2-1, with TRBD2 matching 8 bases. There are 14 residues in the CDR3. Germline V lookup: CDR1 DFQATT, CDR2 SNEGSKA (reference sequence). The ends lost 6 bases at V and 1 base at J; junction bases unmatched: 5. The CDR3 DNA reads TGCAGTGCCCAGCGGGGGCAATCCTACAATGAGCAGTTCTTC. Amino acid sequence: CSAQRGQSYNEQFF.

The sample holds many counts of this clonotype. The chain couples TRBV20-1 to TRBJ2-7; 7 nucleotides line up with TRBD1. The germline V gene has CDR1 DFQATT and CDR2 SNEGSKA (reference sequence). CDR3 length equals 13 residues. Trimming removed 3 bases from V and 4 bases from J; junction bases left unmatched: 6. The CDR3 nucleotides are TGCAGTGCTAGTGTACAGGGGCGTTACGAGCAGTACTTC. Translation: CSASVQGRYEQYF.

This clonotype was counted at least ten times. V usage is TRBV7-2 and J usage is TRBJ1-5, with D perhaps TRBD1 (5 bases). The CDR3 is made up of 14 amino acids. Deletions cut 1 base from V and 5 bases from J, with 9 bases between. Germline CDR1 and CDR2: SGHTA and FQGNSA. CDR3 amino acids: CASSLGGAHQPQHF. The CDR3 coding sequence is TGTGCCAGCAGCTTAGGTGGGGCTCATCAGCCCCAGCATTTT.

This clonotype was recorded many times. The chain employs TRBV7-2 and TRBJ1-5; D unresolved. From germline, CDR1 is SGHTA and CDR2 FQGNSA. Trimming removed 1 base from V and 0 bases from J, with 7 bases in between. The CDR3 extends over 15 amino acids. Written as DNA, the CDR3 is TGTGCCAGCAGCTTAGACAGATATAGCAATCAGCCCCAGCATTTT. It codes for CASSLDRYSNQPQHF.

The table lists this clonotype with many counts. The chain is built from TRBV29-1 and TRBJ2-1; a possible D gene is TRBD2 (5 bases). From germline, CDR1 is SQVTM and CDR2 ANQGSEA. The CDR3 spans 12 residues. V lost 7 bases to trimming and J lost 10 bases, with 17 bases between them. The chain's CDR3 is CSGATSQREQFF. The CDR3 DNA reads TGCAGCGGGGCGACTTCACAGCGGGAGCAGTTCTTC.

This clonotype has a handful of counts. The chain joins TRBV27 to TRBJ1-2, with TRBD1 as a possible D gene (5 bases). V lost 6 bases, J lost 1 base, and 12 bases lay in between. Germline values: CDR1 MNHEY, CDR2 SMNVEV (reference sequence). The CDR3 is 14 residues long. CDR3 residues: CASRPGPFNYGYTF. DNA of the CDR3: TGTGCCAGCAGGCCGGGGCCGTTTAACTATGGCTACACCTTC.

This clonotype was detected ten times or more. This rearrangement joins TRBV6-6 to TRBJ2-7; 8 bases are a match to TRBD2. The V and J ends lost 0 bases and 0 bases, in that order; junction bases with no gene match: 4. The germline V gene encodes CDR1 MNHNY and CDR2 SVGAGI (reference sequence). CDR3 length equals 16 residues. CDR3 bases: TGTGCCAGCAGTTACTCGACGGGGGGGATCTCCTACGAGCAGTACTTC. This encodes CASSYSTGGISYEQYF.

The table lists this clonotype with many counts. CDR3 protein: CASSLEQGLRTGELFF. In DNA, the CDR3 is TGCGCCAGCAGCTTGGAACAGGGATTACGCACCGGGGAGCTGTTTTTT. The chain employs TRBV5-1 and TRBJ2-2; the D gene is possibly TRBD1 (6 bases). Germline values: CDR1 SGHRS, CDR2 YFSETQ. The length of the CDR3 is 16 residues. The V end lost 0 bases, the J end lost 4 bases, and 13 bases lay between the germline ends.

This clonotype was recorded at least ten times. The CDR3 DNA reads TGCAGTGCTAGAAATTCTAAGGGTACAGATACGCAGTATTTT. It encodes CSARNSKGTDTQYF. The chain combines TRBV20-1 with TRBJ2-3; D unclear. V gave up 2 bases and J gave up 3 bases, with 12 bases separating them. The CDR3 totals 14 residues. CDR1 DFQATT and CDR2 SNEGSKA come from the germline V gene (reference sequence).

A remark on this clonotype: Since a much larger clone is just one base distant, this may be a read error. It is likely a read error, because the conserved phenylalanine at the end of the CDR3 is missing. The chain employs TRBV5-5 and TRBJ2-5; 8 nucleotides align to TRBD2. With V trimmed by 2 bases and J by 4 bases, 7 bases remained unmatched. Germline CDR1 reads SGHKS; CDR2 reads YYEKEE (reference sequence). The CDR3 sequence is 15 residues long. The CDR3 nucleotides read TGTGCCAGCAGCTTTTTACGGGGGGGCCTAGAGACCCAGTACATC. Translation gives CASSFLRGGLETQYI.

The sample holds many counts of this clonotype. The chain links TRBV4-1 to TRBJ2-7; D may be TRBD1 or TRBD2 (5 bases each). The CDR3 contains 15 residues. The germline V gene has CDR1 MGHRA and CDR2 YSYEKL. Trimming removed 2 bases at V and 5 bases at J, with 16 bases between. The CDR3 DNA reads as TGCGCCAGCAGCCAACCCGGGATAGGGGTCAACGAGCAGTACTTC. Its translation is CASSQPGIGVNEQYF.

This clonotype occurred many times. V gene TRBV29-1 combines with J gene TRBJ2-2; 9 positions agree with TRBD1. This CDR3 is 16 amino acids long. Per germline, CDR1 SQVTM and CDR2 ANQGSEA. J gave up 2 bases and V 3 bases, and 7 bases lay outside the gene matches. CDR3 nucleotide sequence: TGCAGCGTTGAGGCGGGGACAGGGTCCAACACCGGGGAGCTGTTTTTT. It specifies CSVEAGTGSNTGELFF.

This clonotype was observed many times. This rearrangement joins TRBV5-1 to TRBJ2-7; a possible D gene is TRBD1 (6 bases). Germline values: CDR1 SGHRS, CDR2 YFSETQ. This CDR3 spans 14 amino acids. V lost 0 bases, J lost 3 bases, and 10 bases lay in between. The CDR3 nucleotides read TGCGCCAGCAGCTTGGTGGCAGGGGACTACGAGCAGTACTTC. Protein sequence: CASSLVAGDYEQYF.

This clonotype was observed many times. CDR3 protein: CAWSPGQGMGGYTF. CDR3 DNA sequence: TGTGCCTGGAGTCCGGGACAGGGGATGGGAGGCTACACCTTC. The chain is built from TRBV30 and TRBJ1-2, with 10 bases lining up with TRBD1. Germline V gene data show CDR1 as GTSNPN and CDR2 as SVGIG (reference sequence). J was trimmed by 8 bases and V by 2 bases; bases with no gene match: 8. The CDR3 sequence is 14 residues long.